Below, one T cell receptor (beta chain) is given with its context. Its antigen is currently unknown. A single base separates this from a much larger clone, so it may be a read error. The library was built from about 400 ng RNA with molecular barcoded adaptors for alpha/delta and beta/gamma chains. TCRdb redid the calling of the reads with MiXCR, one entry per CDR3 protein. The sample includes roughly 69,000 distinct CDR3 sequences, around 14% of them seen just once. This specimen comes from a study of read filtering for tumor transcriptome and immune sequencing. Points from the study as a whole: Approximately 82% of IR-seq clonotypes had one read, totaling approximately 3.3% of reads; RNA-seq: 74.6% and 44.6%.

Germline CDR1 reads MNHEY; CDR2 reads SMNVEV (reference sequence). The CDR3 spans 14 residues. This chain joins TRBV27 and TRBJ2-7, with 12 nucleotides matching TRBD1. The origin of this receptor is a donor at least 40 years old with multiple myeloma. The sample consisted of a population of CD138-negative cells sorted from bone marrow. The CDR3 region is CASSSGQGAYEQHF. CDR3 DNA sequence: TGTGCCAGCAGTTCGGGACAGGGGGCCTACGAGCAGCACTTC.